This T cell receptor (beta chain) came from a study of blood T cell repertoires in COVID-19. In the study overall: Sites in the United States, Italy and Spain provided acute and convalescent COVID-19 samples. T cells, B-cell-depleted T cells, or PBMCs supplied cDNA or gDNA.

A remark on this clone: This sample also contains other DNA sequences that code for the same CDR3.

CDR3 size: 10 residues. The ends were cut back, 4 bases at V and 5 bases at J, with 5 bases in the middle. Germline CDR1 is SQVTM and CDR2 is ANQGSEA. Per the authors' pipeline: Amplified reference gene primers provided the basis for estimating nucleated cell counts. Profiled with immunoSEQ multiplex PCR; TCRdb holds only in-frame clones, not every one. The DNA was the basis for D and trimming; V, J and clone size are from that table. The data show roughly 150,000 clones, with 65% to 80% seen just once and less than 5.5% held by the top ten. The V and J genes are TRBV29-1 and TRBJ2-5, with no clear D. The specimen sequenced was peripheral blood. The clonotype comes from a man in his 60s with acute or convalescent COVID-19. The CDR3 nucleotides are TGCAGCGTTGTACGGGAGACCCAGTACTTC. Translated, it gives CSVVRETQYF. Based on the CDR3 plus reference TRBV29-1 and TRBJ2-5, the full variable domain is SAVISQKPSRDICQRGTSLTIQCQVDSQVTMMFWYRQQPGQSLTLIATANQGSEATYESGFVIDKFPISRPNLTFSTLTVSNMSPEDSSIYLCSVVRETQYFGPGTRLLVL.